One sample yielded the 24 T cell receptor beta chains listed below, sequenced in a study of shared clonotypes between healthy human individuals. The naive CD8 subset, CD45RO-negative cells positively selected for CCR7, excluded terminally differentiated effector memory CD45RA+ cells. Assay used: immunoSEQ multiplex PCR; TCRdb lists only in-frame clones, some missing. The repertoire consists of about 2 million clones, with about 95% occurring once and the leading ten covering about 1.1%. The source material was naive CD8+ T cells sorted from blood. The receptors were sampled from a man younger than 35 in good health.

This clone has only one observation. The gene calls are TRBV4-2 and TRBJ2-1; D call uncertain. The CDR3 is made up of 13 amino acids. Germline V gives CDR1 LGHNA, CDR2 YNFKEQ. The ends were cut back, 1 base at V and 7 bases at J, with 8 bases in the middle. The CDR3 loop is CASSQVGGNEQFF. The CDR3 DNA sequence: TGTGCCAGCAGCCAAGTTGGTGGGAATGAGCAGTTCTTC.

V gene TRBV9 combines with J gene TRBJ1-2; TRBD1 agrees at 7 bases. Germline V gene data show CDR1 as SGDLS and CDR2 as YYNGEE. This CDR3 contains 16 residues. The V and J ends lost 3 bases and 8 bases, in that order; junction bases with no gene match: 16. The CDR3, as DNA: TGTGCCAGCAGCGATAACCCAGAGGGGGCAATTCAGGGCTACACCTTC. This translates into CASSDNPEGAIQGYTF.

This chain joins TRBV6-6 and TRBJ2-3, with TRBD2 matching 7 bases. Germline CDR1 reads MNHNY; CDR2 reads SVGAGI (reference sequence). The CDR3 has 16 amino acids. V gave up 6 bases and J gave up 2 bases; unmatched junction bases: 11. CDR3 in amino acids: CASSFLTAGATDTQYF. The CDR3 nucleotides are TGTGCCAGCAGCTTTCTAACGGCGGGAGCCACAGATACGCAGTATTTT.

The V call is TRBV2, the J call TRBJ2-3, with 9 bases aligning to TRBD2. The germline CDR1 and CDR2 sequences are SNHLY and FYNNEI. J lost 6 bases, V lost 1 base, and 8 bases had no gene match. This CDR3 is built from 16 residues. The CDR3 region is CASSEVGGGALDTQYF. The CDR3 nucleotides are TGTGCCAGCAGTGAAGTGGGCGGGGGGGCCCTGGATACGCAGTATTTT.

This clone occurred once. CDR3 nucleotides: TGTGCCAGCAGTTACGAGACAAGGAACACCGGGGAGCTGTTTTTT. It codes for CASSYETRNTGELFF. V gene TRBV6-5 combines with J gene TRBJ2-2, with unresolved D. The CDR3 is 15 residues long. Germline V gives CDR1 MNHEY, CDR2 SVGAGI. Trimming left V 2 bases short and J 1 base short, with 8 bases between.

V usage is TRBV10-2 and J usage is TRBJ1-3; the D gene is possibly TRBD1 (5 bases). CDR3 length: 13 amino acids. Trimming removed 4 bases at V and 3 bases at J, with 7 bases between. CDR1 is WSHSY and CDR2 is SAAADI in the germline V gene. CDR3 amino acids: CASSAQGGNTIYF. CDR3 coding DNA: TGCGCCAGCAGTGCCCAGGGTGGAAACACCATATATTTT.

V and J are TRBV7-9 and TRBJ2-5; 10 positions match TRBD2. The CDR3 contains 15 residues. Trimming cost V 7 bases and J 2 bases; bases outside gene matches: 7. Germline-derived CDR1 and CDR2 are SEHNR and FQNEAQ (reference sequence). CDR3: CASKSGTSDQETQYF. DNA of the CDR3: TGTGCCAGCAAGTCCGGGACTAGCGATCAAGAGACCCAGTACTTC. The variable domain in full, with the rest retrieved from reference TRBV7-9 and TRBJ2-5, is DTGVSQNPRHKITKRGQNVTFRCDPISEHNRLYWYRQTLGQGPEFLTYFQNEAQLEKSRLLSDRFSAERPKGSFSTLEIQRTEQGDSAMYLCASKSGTSDQETQYFGPGTRLLVL.

The CDR3, as DNA: TGTGCCAGCAGCTGGAGCGTTTATACCTCCTACGAGCAGTACTTC. Protein sequence: CASSWSVYTSYEQYF. V is TRBV6-5 and J is TRBJ2-7; D gene uncertain. V was trimmed by 6 bases and J by 0 bases, leaving 15 bases between them. The CDR3 totals 15 residues. CDR1 MNHEY and CDR2 SVGAGI come from the germline V gene.

The chain links TRBV27 to TRBJ1-5; D perhaps matches TRBD1 (6 bases). The CDR3 is 13 residues long. Germline V CDR1 and CDR2: MNHEY, SMNVEV (reference sequence). V was shortened by 3 bases and J by 7 bases, with 10 bases between the two germline ends. CDR3 region: CASSFGRGQPQHF. CDR3 in DNA: TGTGCCAGCAGTTTTGGCAGGGGACAGCCCCAGCATTTT.

The CDR3 bases are TGCGCCAGCAGCCAGCTGGTGAATTCACCCCTCCACTTT. Translated, it gives CASSQLVNSPLHF. The chain links TRBV4-1 to TRBJ1-6; no clear D. The V gene's germline CDR1 is MGHRA and CDR2 YSYEKL. The CDR3 totals 13 residues. V was cut by 3 bases and J by 7 bases, with 7 bases left in between.

This sequence joins TRBV2 and TRBJ1-6; D possibly corresponds to TRBD1 (5 bases). Looked up from germline, CDR1 is SNHLY and CDR2 is FYNNEI. V lost 7 bases and J 7 bases, leaving 5 bases between the germline ends. CDR3 length equals 11 residues. Written as DNA, the CDR3 is TGTGCCAGCACAGGGAATTCACCCCTCCACTTT. Its protein product is CASTGNSPLHF. The entire variable domain, with the rest obtained from reference TRBV2 and TRBJ1-6, is as follows: EPEVTQTPSHQVTQMGQEVILRCVPISNHLYFYWYRQILGQKVEFLVSFYNNEISEKSEIFDDQFSVERPDGSNFTLKIRSTKLEDSAMYFCASTGNSPLHFGNGTRLTVT.

Worth noting for this clone: The same CDR3 arises from other DNA sequences in this sample as well. CDR3 nucleotides: TGTGCCTGGAGTGTGGGCGGAAACACTGAAGCTTTCTTT. Translated, it gives CAWSVGGNTEAFF. J is TRBJ1-1 and V is TRBV30; no firm D call. In germline, CDR1 is GTSNPN, CDR2 SVGIG (reference sequence). Trimming removed 0 bases from V and 2 bases from J, with 7 bases in between. CDR3 size: 13 residues.

This rearrangement joins TRBV11-3 to TRBJ2-1, with D possibly matching TRBD2 (6 bases). The V gene's germline CDR1 is SGHNT and CDR2 YENEEA. The CDR3 extends over 15 amino acids. V was cut by 4 bases and J by 8 bases, with 18 bases left in between. The CDR3 region is CASSSLGSGGDEQFF. CDR3 DNA sequence: TGTGCCAGCAGCTCCTTGGGTAGCGGAGGGGATGAGCAGTTCTTC.

The chain has TRBV2 and TRBJ1-1, with TRBD1 matching over 9 bases. Germline assignment: CDR1 SNHLY and CDR2 FYNNEI. This CDR3 has 14 residues. The trim removed 2 bases at V and 3 bases at J, leaving 1 base unmatched. CDR3 bases: TGTGCCAGCAGTGAACGACAGGGGGACACTGAAGCTTTCTTT. Translated: CASSERQGDTEAFF.

The chain is built from TRBV19 and TRBJ2-7; D not certain. The CDR3 is made up of 13 amino acids. Deletions cut 3 bases from V and 2 bases from J, with 8 bases between. The germline gives CDR1 LNHDA, CDR2 SQIVND (reference sequence). This chain's CDR3 is CASSMAVTYEQYF. The DNA for the CDR3 is TGTGCCAGTAGTATGGCCGTCACCTACGAGCAGTACTTC.

Here the CDR3 DNA reads TGTGCCAGCAGCATTCCTGGGACAGGGGCGGTCGAAGCTTTCTTT. This sequence encodes CASSIPGTGAVEAFF. J is TRBJ1-1 and V is TRBV13, with 10 positions matching TRBD1. In germline, CDR1 is PRHDT, CDR2 FYEKMQ (reference sequence). J lost 8 bases, V lost 5 bases, and 11 bases had no gene match. This CDR3 is 15 amino acids long.

Of note for this clone: Distinct nucleotide sequences in the sample also encode this CDR3. The rearrangement joins TRBV29-1 to TRBJ2-7; the D gene could be TRBD1 or TRBD2 (5 bases each). This CDR3 comprises 13 residues. Trimming pared 3 bases from V and 0 bases from J, leaving 9 bases between. Germline CDR1 is SQVTM and CDR2 is ANQGSEA. The DNA for the CDR3 is TGCAGCGTTGAGGGGGACCGCTCCTACGAGCAGTACTTC. Translating it yields CSVEGDRSYEQYF.

Concerning this clone itself: This specimen includes other DNA sequences encoding the same CDR3. This chain links TRBV6-5 with TRBJ2-7, with D hard to call. V was trimmed by 0 bases and J by 0 bases, leaving 6 bases between them. The length of the CDR3 is 14 residues. Germline V lookup: CDR1 MNHEY, CDR2 SVGAGI. The CDR3 DNA sequence: TGTGCCAGCAGTTACTCTCCCGCCTCCTACGAGCAGTACTTC. It yields the protein CASSYSPASYEQYF.

This clone was detected only once. CDR3 region: CASSEQAASNQPQHF. The CDR3 DNA is TGTGCCAGCAGTGAACAGGCGGCTAGCAATCAGCCCCAGCATTTT. The gene calls are TRBV2 and TRBJ1-5; D not certain. This CDR3 has 15 residues. V lost 2 bases and J lost 0, with 8 bases in between. Germline lookup yields CDR1 SNHLY and CDR2 FYNNEI.

Details on this clone: Other DNA sequences within the sample encode an identical CDR3. The CDR3 DNA is TGTGCCAGCAGCCTTGGAGGGGGCTCCTACGAGCAGTACTTC. Translating it yields CASSLGGGSYEQYF. The chain carries TRBV7-9 and TRBJ2-7; D may match TRBD1 or TRBD2 (6 bases each). Trimming cost V 5 bases and J 0 bases, with 11 bases left between them. From germline, CDR1 is SEHNR and CDR2 FQNEAQ (reference sequence). The CDR3 contains 14 residues. Full variable domain (remainder filled in from reference TRBV7-9 and TRBJ2-7): DTGVSQNPRHKITKRGQNVTFRCDPISEHNRLYWYRQTLGQGPEFLTYFQNEAQLEKSRLLSDRFSAERPKGSFSTLEIQRTEQGDSAMYLCASSLGGGSYEQYFGPGTRLTVT.

CDR3 nucleotide sequence: TGCGCCAGCAGCCAAGTGGGAGTGGGGACCCAGTACTTC. Protein: CASSQVGVGTQYF. The chain has TRBV4-1 and TRBJ2-5, with D tentatively TRBD2 (5 bases). Trimming shortened V by 1 base and J by 7 bases, and 10 bases separated the two germline ends. Germline V CDR1 and CDR2: MGHRA, YSYEKL. CDR3 length: 13 amino acids.

J is TRBJ1-1 and V is TRBV6-5; D ambiguous. Germline loops: CDR1 MNHEY, CDR2 SVGAGI. Trimming took off 2 bases at V and 4 bases at J, with 11 bases between the two ends. The CDR3 extends over 14 amino acids. The DNA of the CDR3 is TGTGCCAGCAGTTACGGGTCGGGTGTCACTGAAGCTTTCTTT. Protein sequence: CASSYGSGVTEAFF.

This chain links TRBV30 with TRBJ1-2; tentatively, D is TRBD1 (5 bases). The ends were cut back, 8 bases at V and 4 bases at J, with 14 bases in the middle. The CDR3 is made up of 12 amino acids. The germline gives CDR1 GTSNPN, CDR2 SVGIG (reference sequence). The CDR3 is CAKRGDLYGYTF. The CDR3 coding sequence is TGTGCCAAGAGGGGAGATCTCTATGGCTACACCTTC.

The chain has TRBV4-1 and TRBJ2-5, with 7 bases identical to TRBD1. The junction had 12 bases not matched to a gene; V was cut back by 1 base and J by 4 bases. This CDR3 has 17 amino acids. CDR1 MGHRA and CDR2 YSYEKL come from the germline V gene. CDR3 DNA sequence: TGCGCCAGCAGCCAAGTTCTGAGACAGGGCGTCGGAGAGACCCAGTACTTC. This gives the protein CASSQVLRQGVGETQYF.